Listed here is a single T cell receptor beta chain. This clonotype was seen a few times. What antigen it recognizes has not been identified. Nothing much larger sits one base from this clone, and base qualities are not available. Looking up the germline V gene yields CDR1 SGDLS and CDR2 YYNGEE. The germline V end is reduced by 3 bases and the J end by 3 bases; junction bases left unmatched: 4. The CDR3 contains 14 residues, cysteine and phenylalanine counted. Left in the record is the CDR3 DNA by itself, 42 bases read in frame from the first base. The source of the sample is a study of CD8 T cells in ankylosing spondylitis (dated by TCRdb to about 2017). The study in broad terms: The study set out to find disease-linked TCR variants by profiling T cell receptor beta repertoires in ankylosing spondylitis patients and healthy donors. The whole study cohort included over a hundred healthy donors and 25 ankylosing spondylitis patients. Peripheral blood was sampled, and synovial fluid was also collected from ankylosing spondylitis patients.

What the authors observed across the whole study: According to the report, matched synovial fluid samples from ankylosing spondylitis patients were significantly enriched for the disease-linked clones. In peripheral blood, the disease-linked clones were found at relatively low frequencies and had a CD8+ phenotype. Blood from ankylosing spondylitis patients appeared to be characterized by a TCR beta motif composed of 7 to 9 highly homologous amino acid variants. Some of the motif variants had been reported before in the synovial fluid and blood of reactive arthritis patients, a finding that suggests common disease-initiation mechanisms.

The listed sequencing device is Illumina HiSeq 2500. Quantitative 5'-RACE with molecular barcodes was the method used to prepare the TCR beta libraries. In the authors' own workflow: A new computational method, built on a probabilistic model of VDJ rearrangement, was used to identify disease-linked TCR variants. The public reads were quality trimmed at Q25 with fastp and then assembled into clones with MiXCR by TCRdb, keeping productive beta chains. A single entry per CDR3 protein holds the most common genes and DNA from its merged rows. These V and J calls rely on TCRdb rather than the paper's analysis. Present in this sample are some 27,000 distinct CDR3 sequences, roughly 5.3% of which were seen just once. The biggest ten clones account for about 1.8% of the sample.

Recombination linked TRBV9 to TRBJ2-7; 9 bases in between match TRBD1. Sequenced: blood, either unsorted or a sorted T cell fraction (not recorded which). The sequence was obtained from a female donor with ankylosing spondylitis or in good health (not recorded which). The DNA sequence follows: TGTGCCAGCAGCGCGGACAGGGGAGGCTACGAGCAGTACTTC. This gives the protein CASSADRGGYEQYF.